This is a list of T cell receptor beta chains from one sample in a study of CD8+CD57+ T cells in acquired aplastic anemia. TCRdb analysed the reads with MiXCR anew, one entry per CDR3 protein. This sample yields around 190,000 distinct CDR3 sequences, of which approximately 52% are seen a single time; 16% belongs to the top ten. Sequencing was performed on sorted CD4+, CD8+, or CD8+CD57+ T cells (not recorded which) from PBMCs. The source of these receptors is a human donor in good health, serving as a control. The CDR3 runs from the conserved cysteine through the conserved F or W. D genes are given only for firm matches. Clone size, where shown, is once, few, many, or a class for clones that have expanded.

J: TRBJ1-2; size: many; V: TRBV4-1; D: TRBD1; CDR3: CASSQINRGSSGYTF; DNA: TGCGCCAGCAGCCAAATCAACAGGGGATCGTCTGGCTACACCTTC
J: TRBJ2-7; size: NA; V: TRBV20-1; D: TRBD1; CDR3: CSARVSVPQGAQAGEQYF; DNA: TGCAGTGCTAGAGTTTCAGTTCCGCAGGGGGCGCAAGCAGGCGAGCAGTACTTC
J: TRBJ2-7; size: once; V: TRBV20-1; D: NA; CDR3: CSATGTRESSYEQYF; DNA: TGCAGTGCTACCGGGACAAGGGAGAGCTCCTACGAGCAGTACTTC
J: TRBJ1-4; size: many; V: TRBV5-1; D: NA; CDR3: CASSLSGGTNEKLFF; DNA: TGCGCCAGCAGCTTGTCGGGGGGCACTAATGAAAAACTGTTTTTT
J: TRBJ1-2; size: NA; V: TRBV7-9; D: NA; CDR3: CASSREDFTF; DNA: TGTGCCAGCAGCCGGGAGGACTTTACCTTC
J: TRBJ1-5; size: NA; V: TRBV7-3; D: TRBD1; CDR3: CASSWGQGTQPQHF; DNA: TGTGCCAGCAGCTGGGGACAGGGAACTCAGCCCCAGCATTTT
J: TRBJ2-1; size: NA; V: TRBV20-1; D: TRBD1; CDR3: CSAIGQVYNEQFF; DNA: TGCAGTGCTATCGGACAGGTTTACAATGAGCAGTTCTTC
J: TRBJ1-6; size: NA; V: TRBV7-3; D: TRBD1; CDR3: CASSPTGQGHSPLHF; DNA: TGTGCCAGCAGCCCTACGGGACAGGGACATTCACCCCTTCACTTT
J: TRBJ1-5; size: many; V: TRBV4-1; D: NA; CDR3: CASSQKVGQDGDQPQHF; DNA: TGCGCCAGCAGCCAAAAAGTAGGGCAGGATGGGGATCAGCCCCAGCATTTT
J: TRBJ1-4; size: NA; V: TRBV25-1; D: NA; CDR3: CASSNTGSLNEKLFF; DNA: TGTGCCAGCAGTAACACAGGGTCCCTTAATGAAAAACTGTTTTTT
J: TRBJ1-5; size: NA; V: TRBV10-3; D: NA; CDR3: CAISDSGTGSNEKLFFGSGTQHF; DNA: NA
J: TRBJ1-5; size: many; V: TRBV10-3; D: TRBD1; CDR3: CAISESTGTGNQPQHF; DNA: TGTGCCATCAGTGAGTCCACCGGGACAGGTAATCAGCCCCAGCATTTT
J: TRBJ2-7; size: few; V: TRBV7-2; D: NA; CDR3: CASNNGWGEQYF; DNA: TGTGCCAGCAATAACGGTTGGGGCGAGCAGTACTTC
J: TRBJ1-1; size: many; V: TRBV5-1; D: TRBD1; CDR3: CASSLIQGGNTEAFF; DNA: TGCGCCAGCAGCTTGATACAGGGGGGGAACACTGAAGCTTTCTTT
J: TRBJ1-2; size: NA; V: TRBV19; D: NA; CDR3: CASSRGQGRTAYGYTF; DNA: TGTGCCAGTAGTCGTGGCCAGGGGCGGACAGCCTATGGCTACACCTTC